The T cell receptor beta chain under discussion was sequenced for a study of T cells in Graves' hyperthyroidism and ophthalmopathy. The V end was cut by 1 base, the J end by 5 bases, with 12 bases between. Germline V gives CDR1 SQVTM, CDR2 ANQGSEA. This CDR3 is built from 13 residues. Amplification targeted TCR beta CDR3 regions from RNA transcripts. The primer set for the first-round RT-PCR of the TCR CDR3 was HTBI. TCRdb used MiXCR to reprocess the multiplex PCR reads, holding one entry per CDR3 protein. The sample lists nearly 600,000 distinct CDR3 sequences, around 14% occurring once. The sequencing input was blood. The TCR comes from a woman younger than 45 with Graves' hyperthyroidism that later progressed to Graves' ophthalmopathy. The J gene is TRBJ2-7, the V gene TRBV29-1; no reliable D call. DNA for the CDR3: TGCAGCGTTGAAGGAGAGATCCTCCACGAGCAGTACTTC. As protein: CSVEGEILHEQYF.